This TCR beta chain appears in the sequencing data of a study of blood T cell repertoires in COVID-19. Germline assignment: CDR1 MGHRA and CDR2 YSYEKL. Trimming cost V 1 base and J 7 bases; bases outside gene matches: 16. This CDR3 has 18 residues. Assay: immunoSEQ multiplex PCR; the TCRdb copy retains only in-frame clones and omits some. The data show under 65,000 clones, 86% seen once. The sequence was collected from a man aged 55 to 69 with acute or convalescent COVID-19. The V call is TRBV4-1, the J call TRBJ2-1; 7 bases line up with TRBD1. The sequencing sample was made of peripheral blood. CDR3 in DNA: TGCGCCAGCAGCCAAGGTCCTACAGACAGGGCCGGCGTTAATGAGCAGTTCTTC. Its protein is CASSQGPTDRAGVNEQFF.